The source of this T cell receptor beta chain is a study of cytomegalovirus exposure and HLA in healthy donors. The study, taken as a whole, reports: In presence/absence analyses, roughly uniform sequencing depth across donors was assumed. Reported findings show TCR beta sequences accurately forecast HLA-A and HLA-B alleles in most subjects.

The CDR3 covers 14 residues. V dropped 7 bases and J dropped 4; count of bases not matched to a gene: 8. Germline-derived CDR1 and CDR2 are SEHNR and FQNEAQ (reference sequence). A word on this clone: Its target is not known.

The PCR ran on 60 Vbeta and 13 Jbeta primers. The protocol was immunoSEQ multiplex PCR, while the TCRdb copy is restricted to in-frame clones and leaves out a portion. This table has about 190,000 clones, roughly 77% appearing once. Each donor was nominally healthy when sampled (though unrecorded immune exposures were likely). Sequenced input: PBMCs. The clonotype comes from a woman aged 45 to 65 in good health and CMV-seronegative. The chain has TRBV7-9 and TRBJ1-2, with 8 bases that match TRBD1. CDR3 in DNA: TGTGCCAGCACCCGCCGGGGACAGGCCTATGGCTACACCTTC. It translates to CASTRRGQAYGYTF.